The 26 T cell receptor beta chains below all came from one sample that was sequenced in a study of beta chain features in type 1 diabetes. Study observations and caveats: A moderate, significant TCRB CDR3 shortening appeared in type 1 diabetes across four CD4+ subsets.

cDNA synthesis used the whole RNA isolate, giving expressed TCRB sequences. The method was immunoSEQ multiplex PCR; TCRdb's version includes in-frame clones alone and lacks a portion of them. The sample shows approximately 170,000 clones, roughly 8% of them seen only once. Antigens of these TCRs are unknown. Sequenced sample: central memory CD4+ T cells from blood. Receptors were obtained from a woman aged 40 to 55 with type 1 diabetes.

Only a few counts were recorded for this clone. CDR3: CASSPYYFQGGEQYF. Here the CDR3 DNA reads TGTGCCAGCAGCCCGTACTACTTCCAGGGTGGCGAGCAGTACTTC. This rearrangement joins TRBV7-2 to TRBJ2-7; maybe TRBD1 (5 bases). The CDR3 contains 15 residues. Trimming cost V 5 bases and J 6 bases, with 20 bases left between them. CDR1 is SGHTA, CDR2 FQGNSA, per germline.

This clone was seen repeatedly, ten times or more. The chain uses TRBV29-1 and TRBJ2-2; the D gene is possibly TRBD2 (6 bases). V was cut by 4 bases and J by 1 base, with 10 bases left in between. The CDR3 has 14 amino acids. CDR1 is SQVTM, CDR2 ANQGSEA, per germline. CDR3 coding DNA: TGCAGCGTTGGTGGGGGGAAGAACACCGGGGAGCTGTTTTTT. This encodes CSVGGGKNTGELFF.

This clone appeared a few times. The V and J genes are TRBV18 and TRBJ2-2; D is undetermined. Germline CDR1 is KGHSH and CDR2 is LQKENI. This CDR3 has 15 amino acids. V lost 3 bases and J lost 3, with 11 bases in between. The CDR3 here is CASSPSRLDTGELFF. The CDR3 DNA sequence: TGTGCCAGCTCACCCTCTCGTCTCGACACCGGGGAGCTGTTTTTT.

This clone was seen only a few times. The V gene is TRBV28, the J gene TRBJ2-7, with 9 bases aligning to TRBD1. The V segment lost 5 bases and the J segment 0 bases; nucleotides outside the gene matches: 11. Germline loops: CDR1 MDHEN, CDR2 SYDVKM. CDR3 size: 17 residues. The CDR3 is CASSPRPGTGRSYEQYF. CDR3 coding DNA: TGTGCCAGCAGTCCGCGTCCAGGGACAGGGCGCTCCTACGAGCAGTACTTC.

This clone was found a few times. The chain carries TRBV7-9 and TRBJ1-2, with D hard to call. Germline V CDR1 and CDR2: SEHNR, FQNEAQ (reference sequence). Deletions cut 1 base from V and 8 bases from J, with 11 bases between. The CDR3 is made up of 13 amino acids. Here the CDR3 reads CASSLEYLEGYTF. The CDR3 bases are TGTGCCAGCAGCTTAGAGTACCTGGAGGGCTACACCTTC.

V gene TRBV5-4 combines with J gene TRBJ1-4; D perhaps matches TRBD1 (5 bases). Germline assignment: CDR1 SGHNT and CDR2 YYREEE (reference sequence). The CDR3 length is 14 residues. V was clipped by 1 base and J by 8 bases, with 12 bases between them. In nucleotides, the CDR3 is TGTGCCAGCAGCTTGCAGGGTATGGGGGAAAAACTGTTTTTT. It is translated as CASSLQGMGEKLFF. Combining the CDR3 with reference TRBV5-4 and TRBJ1-4 gives the whole variable domain ETGVTQSPTHLIKTRGQQVTLRCSSQSGHNTVSWYQQALGQGPQFIFQYYREEENGRGNFPPRFSGLQFPNYSSELNVNALELDDSALYLCASSLQGMGEKLFFGSGTQLSVL.

Worth noting for this clone: The junction and the germline gene differ at one end; a read error may be behind it. V gene TRBV10-3 combines with J gene TRBJ2-1; no clear D. This CDR3 contains 13 residues. Germline V gives CDR1 ENHRY, CDR2 SYGVKD. This CDR3 is CAISEYQYNEQFF. In DNA, the CDR3 is TGCGCCATCAGTGAATATCAGTACAATGAGCAGTTCTTC.

This clone was observed a few times. The CDR3, as DNA: TGCAGCGTTGAAAGTCCTCCCGGGATGAATGAGCAGTTCTTC. As protein: CSVESPPGMNEQFF. The genes are TRBV29-1 and TRBJ2-1, with D possibly matching TRBD2 (5 bases). From germline, CDR1 is SQVTM and CDR2 ANQGSEA. This CDR3 has 14 amino acids. The V and J ends lost 2 bases and 7 bases respectively, with 15 bases between them.

V is TRBV6-1 and J is TRBJ2-5, with TRBD2 identical over 11 bases. The junction had 11 bases not matched to a gene; V was cut back by 0 bases and J by 5 bases. Germline V gives CDR1 MNHNS, CDR2 SASEGT. CDR3 size: 18 residues. For the CDR3, the DNA is TGTGCCAGCAGTGAAGCCTTGACTAGCGGGACCTTCGAGGAGACCCAGTACTTC. This codes for CASSEALTSGTFEETQYF.

This clone was found a few times. V usage is TRBV11-2 and J usage is TRBJ2-1; 13 bases line up with TRBD2. The CDR3 totals 17 residues. Germline V gives CDR1 SGHAT, CDR2 FQNNGV. V shed 4 bases, J shed 10 bases, and the junction held 13 bases outside the gene matches. The DNA of the CDR3 is TGTGCCAGCAGCTCACTATACGGACTAGCGGGAGAAGAGGAGCAGTTCTTC. As protein: CASSSLYGLAGEEEQFF.

The chain employs TRBV19 and TRBJ2-7; D may be TRBD2 (5 bases). The CDR3 has 14 residues. Deletions cut 3 bases from V and 9 bases from J, with 18 bases between. Germline V CDR1 and CDR2: LNHDA, SQIVND (reference sequence). CDR3 bases: TGTGCCAGTAGTATCTCACCAACTACGAGCGGGCAGTACTTC. Translated: CASSISPTTSGQYF.

This clone was counted between two and nine times. Written as DNA, the CDR3 is TGCAGTGCGAATACGGAGTACGAGCAGTACTTC. Translating gives CSANTEYEQYF. The V and J genes are TRBV20-1 and TRBJ2-7; D not certain. CDR1 and CDR2 (germline): DFQATT, SNEGSKA (reference sequence). Trimming stripped 6 bases from V and 4 bases from J, with 10 bases between. The CDR3 totals 11 residues.

In this sample, this clone turned up a few times. The rearrangement joins TRBV5-6 to TRBJ1-2; D is unresolved. The CDR3 extends over 14 amino acids. CDR1 is SGHDT and CDR2 is YYEEEE in the germline V gene. V dropped 1 base and J dropped 9 bases, with 16 bases sitting between them. As DNA, the CDR3 is TGTGCCAGCAGCTTGAGACTGAGGGAATATAGCTACACCTTC. Its protein is CASSLRLREYSYTF.

This clone has just a few counts. V gene TRBV5-1 combines with J gene TRBJ2-1, with 10 nucleotides matching TRBD2. J was trimmed by 9 bases and V by 5 bases; bases with no gene match: 11. The germline V gene encodes CDR1 SGHRS and CDR2 YFSETQ. This CDR3 is 15 amino acids long. CDR3 residues: CASRLASGSLIEQFF. In DNA, the CDR3 is TGCGCCAGCAGACTTGCTAGCGGGAGTTTAATTGAGCAGTTCTTC.

This clone was recorded a few times. V is TRBV28 and J is TRBJ1-2; D is perhaps TRBD1 (5 bases). Germline V gene sequence: CDR1 MDHEN, CDR2 SYDVKM. Trimming removed 5 bases from V and 2 bases from J, with 12 bases in between. This CDR3 has 14 residues. The DNA of the CDR3 is TGTGCCAGCAGTCCTCATGGGGGGAACTATGGCTACACCTTC. This translates into CASSPHGGNYGYTF.

This chain connects TRBV27 to TRBJ2-3, with D tentatively TRBD2 (6 bases). Germline V gene data show CDR1 as MNHEY and CDR2 as SMNVEV (reference sequence). Between the trimmed V and J ends, which lost 3 bases and 4 bases, there was a span of 14 bases. This CDR3 has 15 amino acids. CDR3 DNA: TGTGCCAGCAGTTTCCTGACTAGGCGGTCAGATACGCAGTATTTT. Protein: CASSFLTRRSDTQYF.

This clone was seen a handful of times. CDR3 nucleotide sequence: TGCAGCGTTTCGAGGGCCCCCGAAAACACTGAAGCTTTCTTT. Residues: CSVSRAPENTEAFF. This sequence joins TRBV29-1 and TRBJ1-1; D is ambiguous. The V gene's germline CDR1 is SQVTM and CDR2 ANQGSEA. V was trimmed by 5 bases and J by 2 bases, leaving 15 bases between them. This CDR3 spans 14 amino acids.

The chain links TRBV4-1 to TRBJ2-2; 9 nucleotides match TRBD1. Looked up from germline, CDR1 is MGHRA and CDR2 is YSYEKL. The CDR3 spans 17 residues. V shed 4 bases, J shed 2 bases, and the junction held 8 bases outside the gene matches. The chain's CDR3 is CASSRTLGQGNTGELFF. The CDR3 DNA is TGCGCCAGCAGCCGGACCCTGGGACAGGGAAACACCGGGGAGCTGTTTTTT.

In its sample, this clone was seen a few times. This rearrangement joins TRBV6-6 to TRBJ1-4; 11 bases fit TRBD1. This CDR3 comprises 16 residues. With 4 bases clipped from V and 7 bases from J, the junction kept 8 bases outside the gene matches. Germline V gene data show CDR1 as MNHNY and CDR2 as SVGAGI (reference sequence). The chain's CDR3 is CASSSGTGGPSEKLFF. CDR3 DNA sequence: TGTGCCAGCAGTTCCGGGACAGGGGGTCCCTCTGAAAAACTGTTTTTT.

This clone occurred a few times. This chain connects TRBV10-3 to TRBJ2-7, with 9 positions matching TRBD2. Germline V gives CDR1 ENHRY, CDR2 SYGVKD. The CDR3 covers 15 residues. With V trimmed by 4 bases and J by 0 bases, 4 bases remained unmatched. The CDR3 nucleotides read TGTGCCATCAGTGGCGGGGGGGGACGCTCCTACGAGCAGTACTTC. Its protein product is CAISGGGGRSYEQYF.

The sample holds a few counts of this clone. This chain connects TRBV30 to TRBJ2-7; 9 bases are shared with TRBD1. Per germline, CDR1 GTSNPN and CDR2 SVGIG (reference sequence). CDR3 length equals 12 residues. V shed 7 bases, J shed 2 bases, and the junction held 3 bases outside the gene matches. The DNA of the CDR3 is TGTGCCTCCGGGACAGGGCCCTACGAGCAGTACTTC. Amino acids: CASGTGPYEQYF. Drawing the rest from reference TRBV30 and TRBJ2-7, the complete variable domain is SQTIHQWPATLVQPVGSPLSLECTVEGTSNPNLYWYRQAAGRGLQLLFYSVGIGQISSEVPQNLSASRPQDRQFILSSKKLLLSDSGFYLCASGTGPYEQYFGPGTRLTVT.

This clone was observed a few times. The chain has TRBV18 and TRBJ2-1; tentative D call: TRBD1 (6 bases). Germline CDR1 KGHSH, CDR2 LQKENI. The CDR3 sequence is 12 residues long. Trimming shortened V by 4 bases and J by 8 bases, and 9 bases separated the two germline ends. This CDR3 reads CASSLQGHEQFF. CDR3 in DNA: TGTGCCAGCTCACTACAGGGACATGAGCAGTTCTTC.

This clone was counted only a few times. As DNA, the CDR3 is TGTGCCACCAGCAGGGGATGGGCTAGCGGGGGTACTAACACCGGGGAGCTGTTTTTT. Its translation: CATSRGWASGGTNTGELFF. The rearrangement joins TRBV15 to TRBJ2-2; 10 bases align to TRBD2. The CDR3 sequence is 19 residues long. CDR1 is LNHNV and CDR2 is YYDKDF in the germline V gene (reference sequence). V lost 3 bases, J lost 2 bases, and 12 bases stayed unmatched.

CDR3 loop: CSVGTENSNQPQHF. The DNA of the CDR3 is TGCAGCGTTGGGACAGAAAATAGCAATCAGCCCCAGCATTTT. The gene calls are TRBV29-1 and TRBJ1-5, with D possibly TRBD1 on 6 matching bases. The germline V gene has CDR1 SQVTM and CDR2 ANQGSEA. Between the trimmed V and J ends, which lost 4 bases and 0 bases, there was a span of 10 bases. The CDR3 covers 14 residues.

This clone was counted only a few times. The chain uses TRBV5-1 and TRBJ1-6, with 7 bases identical to TRBD1. With 4 bases clipped from V and 9 bases from J, the junction kept 13 bases outside the gene matches. Germline CDR1 reads SGHRS; CDR2 reads YFSETQ. This CDR3 spans 16 amino acids. CDR3 residues: CASSPGRTGRSSPLHF. CDR3 coding DNA: TGCGCCAGCAGCCCCGGACGGACAGGCCGAAGTTCACCCCTCCACTTT.

In this sample, this clone turned up a few times. V usage is TRBV27 and J usage is TRBJ2-3; tentatively, D is TRBD1 (6 bases). Germline-derived CDR1 and CDR2 are MNHEY and SMNVEV (reference sequence). The CDR3 is 13 residues long. V was shortened by 4 bases and J by 6 bases, with 11 bases between the two germline ends. CDR3 in amino acids: CASSWNRDDTQYF. The CDR3 nucleotides read TGTGCCAGCAGTTGGAACAGGGATGATACGCAGTATTTT.